This T cell receptor beta chain is drawn from a study of cytomegalovirus exposure and HLA in healthy donors. Germline assignment: CDR1 SGHDT and CDR2 YYEEEE. Trimming removed 3 bases at V and 1 base at J, with 13 bases between. The CDR3 is 16 residues long. The study ran its PCR with 60 Vbeta and 13 Jbeta primers. Profiling relied on immunoSEQ multiplex PCR, and the TCRdb table lists in-frame clones only, not all of them. This table has some 170,000 clones, approximately 80% appearing once. Turning to this clone: Its antigen remains unknown.

Findings and limits, study-wide: Investigators reported 164 TCR beta chains as tied to cytomegalovirus. Published work reported that the classifier diagnosed cytomegalovirus status with high specificity and sensitivity.

Material for sequencing was PBMCs. The sequence derives from a woman in her forties or fifties in good health and CMV-seronegative. The genes are TRBV5-6 and TRBJ2-2; a weak D match, TRBD1 (5 bases). CDR3 DNA sequence: TGTGCCAGCAGCTGGGGCGACCCCAAGAACACCGGGGAGCTGTTTTTT. Its translation: CASSWGDPKNTGELFF. Filled out from reference TRBV5-6 and TRBJ2-2, the complete variable domain reads DAGVTQSPTHLIKTRGQQVTLRCSPKSGHDTVSWYQQALGQGPQFIFQYYEEEERQRGNFPDRFSGHQFPNYSSELNVNALLLGDSALYLCASSWGDPKNTGELFFGEGSRLTVL.